This is a list of T cell receptor beta chains from one sample in a study of blood T cells in healthy people across ages. TCRdb reprocessed the 5' RACE reads via MiXCR and lists one record per CDR3 protein. In the table there are 980,000 or so distinct CDR3 sequences, around 49% of which are singletons. The sample consisted of blood. Receptors originate from a man aged 30 to 45 in good health. CDR3s include the opening cysteine and the closing phenylalanine or tryptophan. Each record gives: V gene, J gene, CDR3 protein.

TRBV5-1	TRBJ2-1	CASSLEFTGGNEQFF
TRBV20-1	TRBJ2-7	CSARDRTEASYEQYF
TRBV7-9	TRBJ2-1	CASSFFGTGTHNEQFF
TRBV20-1	TRBJ2-5	CSAQGDQETQYF
TRBV6-2/TRBV6-3	TRBJ2-7	CASSDRTGGAYEQYF
TRBV15	TRBJ2-1	CATGRENPYNEQFF
TRBV27	TRBJ1-1	CASSFSPGMNTEAFF
TRBV29-1	TRBJ2-5	CSVEGSGRSGEQETQYF
TRBV6-6	TRBJ1-2	CASRTGTVGYTF
TRBV9	TRBJ2-3	CASSVATPGLNIPTYTDTQYF
TRBV7-9	TRBJ2-1	CASSFSIETQFF
TRBV4-1	TRBJ2-7	CASTLAWGGQGSYEQYF
TRBV19	TRBJ1-5	CASSSLLQGTQPQHF
TRBV15	TRBJ2-7	CATSSSGTGFLVQYF
TRBV6-2/TRBV6-3	TRBJ2-5	CASSYEDPRSEAQYF
TRBV5-1	TRBJ1-5	CASSLEGEQPQHF
TRBV29-1	TRBJ1-4	CSGREGNEKLFF
TRBV12-3/TRBV12-4	TRBJ1-2	CASSSALSGHSDGYTF
TRBV4-1	NA	CASSPRGAYYEQYF
TRBV29-1	TRBJ2-7	CSVARPLSYEQYF
TRBV4-1	TRBJ2-5	CASSQENSGVENPQYF